This TCR beta chain is drawn from a study of T cell clonotyping in hematopoietic cell transplantation. The study's findings and limits: After transplant, recipient diversity fell while pathologically expanded clonotypes grew through day 180.

A note on this clone: The antigen remains unidentified.

Sequenced by immunoSEQ multiplex PCR; TCRdb stores in-frame clones only, minus some. The sample consists of tens of thousands of clones, 94% of them appearing once. The CDR3 length is 13 residues. Trimming at V came to 9 bases and at J to 6 bases, leaving 9 bases not matched to a gene. Germline CDR1 reads KGHSH; CDR2 reads LQKENI. The rearrangement uses TRBV18 and TRBJ1-2; 8 nucleotides line up with TRBD1. The sequenced material came from peripheral blood mononuclear cells. The receptor's source is a woman between 45 and 60 years old in good health. Some clones in this sample may be carry-over from other donors' samples. The CDR3 DNA sequence: TGTGCCAGTTATGGGGACAGGACAGATGGCTACACCTTC. This translates into CASYGDRTDGYTF.